The 25 T cell receptor beta chains below come from one sample, sequenced in a study of T cells in Graves' hyperthyroidism and ophthalmopathy. It was RNA transcripts that yielded the amplified TCR beta CDR3 regions. The TCR CDR3 was amplified in a first-round RT-PCR using the HTBI primer set. TCRdb re-analysed the multiplex PCR reads in MiXCR, keeping a single row per CDR3 protein. Among about 260,000 distinct CDR3 sequences listed, about 20% were seen once. Material: blood. All receptors come from a man aged 30 to 39 with Graves' ophthalmopathy.

V is TRBV3-1 and J is TRBJ2-7; 7 bases fit TRBD2. V lost 4 bases, J lost 0 bases, and 6 bases stayed unmatched. The length of the CDR3 is 15 residues. In germline, CDR1 is LGHDT, CDR2 YNNKEL (reference sequence). The CDR3 here is CASSRSGASSYEQYF. CDR3 bases: TGTGCCAGCAGCCGCAGCGGGGCCAGCTCCTACGAGCAGTACTTC.

This clonotype has a count of ten or more. The rearrangement links TRBV30 to TRBJ1-1; tentatively, D is TRBD1 (6 bases). The germline V and J ends were trimmed by 2 bases and 9 bases, with 19 bases remaining between them. The CDR3 loop spans 14 amino acids. Germline loops: CDR1 GTSNPN, CDR2 SVGIG (reference sequence). The CDR3 here is CAWSFGRGGGKAFF. CDR3 bases: TGTGCCTGGAGTTTCGGCAGGGGCGGTGGGAAAGCTTTCTTT.

A few counts support this clonotype. V usage is TRBV10-3 and J usage is TRBJ2-7; 10 nucleotides match TRBD1. This CDR3 is built from 14 residues. The germline gives CDR1 ENHRY, CDR2 SYGVKD. With V trimmed by 4 bases and J by 4 bases, 4 bases remained unmatched. CDR3 DNA: TGTGCCATCAGTGGGGACAGGGGAGGATACGAGCAGTACTTC. As protein: CAISGDRGGYEQYF.

This clonotype was counted at least ten times. The chain carries TRBV5-1 and TRBJ1-4; TRBD1 is a possible D gene (6 bases). V was trimmed by 0 bases and J by 7 bases, leaving 16 bases between them. The CDR3 totals 16 residues. Germline CDR1 SGHRS, CDR2 YFSETQ. CDR3 DNA: TGCGCCAGCAGCTTGGAGAATGGGGGGGCAAGTGAAAAACTGTTTTTT. It encodes CASSLENGGASEKLFF.

The table lists this clonotype with many counts. V and J are TRBV29-1 and TRBJ1-1; D is undetermined. The CDR3 extends over 12 amino acids. Deletions cut 6 bases from V and 1 base from J, with 9 bases between. The germline V gene encodes CDR1 SQVTM and CDR2 ANQGSEA. DNA for the CDR3: TGCAGCGTCAGGCACCAGAACACTGAAGCTTTCTTT. Translating it yields CSVRHQNTEAFF.

The gene calls are TRBV11-2 and TRBJ1-3; D not resolved. The V gene lost 5 bases and the J gene lost 0 bases, with 11 bases spanning the gap. The CDR3 contains 15 residues. The germline V gene has CDR1 SGHAT and CDR2 FQNNGV. In DNA, the CDR3 is TGTGCCAGCAGCCCTTCGGGTTTCTCTGGAAACACCATATATTTT. It specifies CASSPSGFSGNTIYF.

The chain recombines TRBV7-9 with TRBJ2-4, with a possible D match to TRBD1 (5 bases). Per the germline V gene, CDR1 is SEHNR and CDR2 is FQNEAQ (reference sequence). This CDR3 contains 15 residues. V lost 2 bases, J lost 3 bases, and 11 bases lay in between. CDR3 protein: CASSLQGAGKNIQYF. CDR3 nucleotide sequence: TGTGCCAGCAGCTTACAGGGTGCTGGCAAAAACATTCAGTACTTC.

V usage is TRBV24-1 and J usage is TRBJ2-5; D remains unclear. V dropped 2 bases and J dropped 7 bases, with 10 bases sitting between them. From germline, CDR1 is KGHDR and CDR2 SFDVKD. The CDR3 contains 13 residues. The CDR3 protein is CATSDSVWGTQYF. The CDR3, as DNA: TGTGCCACCAGTGATTCCGTATGGGGGACCCAGTACTTC.

This clonotype has more than one count but fewer than ten. The J gene is TRBJ2-1, the V gene TRBV20-1; D gene ambiguous. V gave up 2 bases and J gave up 7 bases, with 15 bases separating them. The CDR3 spans 14 residues. The germline CDR1 and CDR2 sequences are DFQATT and SNEGSKA (reference sequence). CDR3: CSARPQATRNEQFF. CDR3 in DNA: TGCAGTGCTAGACCCCAGGCGACGAGGAATGAGCAGTTCTTC.

The chain joins TRBV6-1 to TRBJ1-5, with D perhaps matching TRBD1 (5 bases). The ends were cut back, 6 bases at V and 7 bases at J, with 19 bases in the middle. The CDR3 is 15 amino acids. Germline CDR1 reads MNHNS; CDR2 reads SASEGT. CDR3 in DNA: TGTGCCAGCAGAGATTCCCCTTCTCCAGGGCAGCCCCAGCATTTT. This codes for CASRDSPSPGQPQHF.

The rearrangement joins TRBV5-5 to TRBJ2-1; TRBD2 matches 14 bases. Unmatched junction bases numbered 3, after V lost 4 bases and J lost 6 bases. Germline V gene lookup returns CDR1 SGHKS and CDR2 YYEKEE (reference sequence). The CDR3 runs to 15 residues. The CDR3 is CASSHGLAGGNEQFF. The CDR3 DNA reads TGTGCCAGCAGCCATGGACTAGCGGGAGGCAATGAGCAGTTCTTC.

This clonotype was picked up a small number of times. The chain links TRBV12-3 or TRBV12-4 to TRBJ1-1; possibly TRBD1 for D (5 bases). Trimming stripped 6 bases from V and 1 base from J, with 12 bases between. The CDR3 contains 14 residues. The chain's CDR3 is CASRAGRGNTEAFF. The CDR3 DNA reads TGTGCCAGCAGAGCGGGACGGGGGAACACTGAAGCTTTCTTT.

The chain recombines TRBV7-9 with TRBJ2-7; 8 positions agree with TRBD1. The V gene end was trimmed by 5 bases and the J gene end by 1 base; junction bases not matched to a gene: 10. Germline lookup yields CDR1 SEHNR and CDR2 FQNEAQ (reference sequence). The CDR3 contains 16 residues. The CDR3 spells CASSPDRTGPSYEQYF. The CDR3, as DNA: TGTGCCAGCAGCCCCGATAGGACAGGGCCGTCCTACGAGCAGTACTTC.

This clonotype was counted at least ten times. The CDR3 loop is CASRVDRGPGSYNEQFF. CDR3 DNA: TGTGCCAGCAGGGTGGACAGGGGCCCCGGCTCCTACAATGAGCAGTTCTTC. The chain employs TRBV5-8 and TRBJ2-1; TRBD1 matches 9 bases. The J segment lost 0 bases and the V segment lost 5 bases, leaving 9 bases of the junction unmatched. CDR1 is SGHTS and CDR2 is YDEGEE in the germline V gene. This CDR3 has 17 residues.

This clonotype was counted between two and nine times. The chain is built from TRBV7-8 and TRBJ2-7; 7 bases are a match to TRBD1. The V and J ends lost 2 bases and 3 bases, in that order; junction bases with no gene match: 7. Germline assignment: CDR1 SGHVS and CDR2 FQNEAQ. The CDR3 totals 15 residues. CDR3 sequence reads: CASSLSTRGLYEQYF. In nucleotides, the CDR3 is TGTGCCAGCAGCTTATCTACTAGGGGGCTCTACGAGCAGTACTTC.

The V and J genes are TRBV6-2 or TRBV6-3 and TRBJ1-5; 7 nucleotides match TRBD1. The junction had 6 bases not matched to a gene; V was cut back by 5 bases and J by 2 bases. This CDR3 is 15 amino acids long. Germline loops: CDR1 MNHEY, CDR2 SVGEGT. The CDR3 protein is CASSTQGRGNQPQHF. DNA for the CDR3: TGTGCCAGCAGTACACAGGGGAGGGGCAATCAGCCCCAGCATTTT.

This clonotype was seen repeatedly, ten times or more. V gene TRBV12-3 or TRBV12-4 combines with J gene TRBJ1-5; D is unclear. There are 13 residues in the CDR3. Trimming took off 6 bases at V and 1 base at J, with 7 bases between the two ends. CDR3 region: CASRGISNQPQHF. The CDR3, as DNA: TGTGCCAGCAGGGGGATAAGCAATCAGCCCCAGCATTTT.

In its sample, this clonotype was seen many times. The chain has TRBV7-2 and TRBJ1-1; a weak D match, TRBD1 (5 bases). This CDR3 spans 17 amino acids. V lost 2 bases and J 0 bases, leaving 16 bases between the germline ends. CDR1 is SGHTA, CDR2 FQGNSA, per germline. The CDR3 nucleotides read TGTGCCAGCAGCTTATACAGGTCCCACCCCATGAACACTGAAGCTTTCTTT. Translation: CASSLYRSHPMNTEAFF.

This clonotype showed up many times. The V and J genes are TRBV20-1 and TRBJ1-4; possible D gene TRBD1, 6 bases. Germline V gives CDR1 DFQATT, CDR2 SNEGSKA (reference sequence). This CDR3 has 15 residues. Trimming left V 2 bases short and J 5 bases short, with 15 bases between. CDR3 in DNA: TGCAGTGCTAGAACCTTCGGACAGACCAATGAAAAACTGTTTTTT. Translating gives CSARTFGQTNEKLFF.

The table lists this clonotype with many counts. The V and J genes are TRBV2 and TRBJ1-1; 8 bases map to TRBD1. CDR1 and CDR2 from the germline V gene are SNHLY and FYNNEI. There are 16 residues in the CDR3. Unmatched junction bases numbered 10, after V lost 5 bases and J lost 2 bases. DNA for the CDR3: TGTGCCAGCAGTAGTGGACAGGGTTTTTCTAACACTGAAGCTTTCTTT. The encoded protein is CASSSGQGFSNTEAFF.

A few counts support this clonotype. The chain couples TRBV7-9 to TRBJ2-2, with 7 bases aligning to TRBD2. The CDR3 consists of 15 residues. CDR1 is SEHNR, CDR2 FQNEAQ, per germline (reference sequence). Trimming took 5 bases from V and 5 from J; bases not matched to a gene: 8. The CDR3 here is CASSAGLQRTGELFF. The CDR3 DNA follows: TGTGCCAGCAGCGCGGGACTACAAAGGACCGGGGAGCTGTTTTTT.

With regard to this clonotype: This may be a read error, as it is one base from a much larger clone. The CDR3 DNA reads as TGTGCCAGCAGTCAAAACTACCCCAAAGATACGCAGTATTTT. Its translation is CASSQNYPKDTQYF. The gene calls are TRBV2 and TRBJ2-3; D not resolved. CDR3 length equals 14 residues. Germline lookup yields CDR1 SNHLY and CDR2 FYNNEI. With 5 bases removed from V and 5 bases from J, the gap between germline ends came to 14 bases. Combining the CDR3 with reference TRBV2 and TRBJ2-3 gives the whole variable domain EPEVTQTPSHQVTQMGQEVILRCVPISNHLYFYWYRQILGQKVEFLVSFYNNEISEKSEIFDDQFSVERPDGSNFTLKIRSTKLEDSAMYFCASSQNYPKDTQYFGPGTRLTVL.

The genes are TRBV28 and TRBJ2-5, with D perhaps TRBD1 (6 bases). Between the trimmed V and J ends, which lost 6 bases and 3 bases, there was a span of 14 bases. The CDR3 is 14 residues long. CDR1 and CDR2 (germline): MDHEN, SYDVKM. CDR3 region: CASSPGHLEETQYF. The CDR3 DNA reads TGTGCCAGCAGCCCGGGACACTTAGAAGAGACCCAGTACTTC.

The gene calls are TRBV27 and TRBJ1-2; D remains unclear. Germline lookup yields CDR1 MNHEY and CDR2 SMNVEV (reference sequence). The V end was cut by 2 bases, the J end by 4 bases, with 11 bases between. This CDR3 comprises 14 residues. The CDR3 DNA sequence: TGTGCCAGCAGTTTAAATCGGGCGCCCTATGGCTACACCTTC. Encoded protein: CASSLNRAPYGYTF.

This clonotype has more than one count but fewer than ten. V and J are TRBV14 and TRBJ1-2; the D is unclear. The CDR3 extends over 13 amino acids. V lost 0 bases and J lost 7, with 9 bases in between. Per the germline V gene, CDR1 is SGHDN and CDR2 is FVKESK. The CDR3 reads CASSQDPRVGYTF. The DNA of the CDR3 is TGTGCCAGCAGCCAAGATCCGAGGGTTGGCTACACCTTC.